The 15 T cell receptor beta chains reported below all come from one sample, sequenced in a study of beta chain features in type 1 diabetes. The investigators reverse transcribed all of the isolated RNA, so they sequenced expressed TCRB transcripts. The method was immunoSEQ multiplex PCR; TCRdb's version includes in-frame clones alone and lacks a portion of them. The sample includes under 300,000 clones, 8% of them seen just once. The sequenced sample consisted of central memory CD4+ T cells from blood. Receptor source: a woman aged 18-35 years in good health.

The V gene is TRBV11-2, the J gene TRBJ2-7; possibly TRBD1 or TRBD2 for D (5 bases each). From germline, CDR1 is SGHAT and CDR2 FQNNGV. The CDR3 loop spans 12 amino acids. V gave up 5 bases and J gave up 6 bases, with 11 bases separating them. CDR3 coding DNA: TGTGCCAGCAGCCAGCTGAGGGGCGAGCAGTACGTC. Translation: CASSQLRGEQYV.

The sample holds a few counts of this clone. This chain uses TRBV7-7 with TRBJ2-5; tentatively, D is TRBD2 (5 bases). The CDR3 totals 15 residues. V shed 1 base and J shed 5 bases, with 14 bases lying between them. Germline CDR1 SSHAT, CDR2 FNYEAQ (reference sequence). CDR3 in amino acids: CASSLGSAGRETQYF. The CDR3 DNA reads TGTGCCAGCAGCTTAGGTAGCGCCGGGCGTGAGACCCAGTACTTC.

This clone occurred a few times. The genes are TRBV7-9 and TRBJ2-2; D is undetermined. The CDR3 has 13 residues. The V gene's germline CDR1 is SEHNR and CDR2 FQNEAQ (reference sequence). V shed 3 bases and J shed 5 bases, with 7 bases lying between them. The CDR3 loop reads CASSFSGTGELFF. The CDR3 DNA sequence: TGTGCCAGCAGCTTTTCGGGTACCGGGGAGCTGTTTTTT.

This clone was recorded at least ten times. CDR3 DNA: TGTGCCTGGGACAGGGGCAAAAACATTCAGTACTTC. This encodes CAWDRGKNIQYF. The gene calls are TRBV30 and TRBJ2-4; 8 positions match TRBD1. This CDR3 has 12 residues. After removal of 5 bases from V and 3 bases from J, the junction contained 0 bases not matched to a gene. Germline values: CDR1 GTSNPN, CDR2 SVGIG (reference sequence).

This clone turned up a few times. The gene calls are TRBV7-2 and TRBJ1-2, with 9 bases aligning to TRBD1. The CDR3 length is 15 residues. V was clipped by 1 base and J by 3 bases; unmatched bases: 3. Germline loops: CDR1 SGHTA, CDR2 FQGNSA. CDR3 nucleotides: TGTGCCAGCAGCTTAGATGGACAGGGGTACTATGGCTACACCTTC. As protein: CASSLDGQGYYGYTF. Using reference TRBV7-2 and TRBJ1-2 for the parts outside the CDR3, the full variable domain is GAGVSQSPSNKVTEKGKDVELRCDPISGHTALYWYRQSLGQGLEFLIYFQGNSAPDKSGLPSDRFSAERTGGSVSTLTIQRTQQEDSAVYLCASSLDGQGYYGYTFGSGTRLTVV.

The rearrangement links TRBV7-8 to TRBJ1-4; no clear D. Trimming cost V 5 bases and J 1 base, with 8 bases left between them. The CDR3 extends over 14 amino acids. Germline assignment: CDR1 SGHVS and CDR2 FQNEAQ. The CDR3 coding sequence is TGTGCCAGCAGCCTAGAAGAAACTAATGAAAAACTGTTTTTT. Amino acids: CASSLEETNEKLFF.

This clone was observed a handful of times. The J gene is TRBJ2-1, the V gene TRBV7-3; D unclear. Germline values: CDR1 SGHTA, CDR2 FQGTGA. The CDR3 loop spans 15 amino acids. V was cut by 5 bases and J by 1 base, with 12 bases left in between. For the CDR3, the DNA is TGTGCCAGCAGCCCAGGTTTAGGTTCCTACAATGAGCAGTTCTTC. Encoded protein: CASSPGLGSYNEQFF.

This clone was counted a few times. CDR3 loop: CASSDPVRTGSPYNEQFF. The CDR3 nucleotides read TGTGCCAGCAGTGACCCCGTCAGGACGGGGAGCCCCTACAATGAGCAGTTCTTC. The chain has TRBV27 and TRBJ2-1, with D maybe TRBD2 (5 bases). Germline V CDR1 and CDR2: MNHEY, SMNVEV (reference sequence). The V end lost 5 bases, the J end lost 2 bases, and 22 bases lay between the germline ends. The CDR3 is 18 amino acids.

V and J are TRBV6-6 and TRBJ2-7, with TRBD2 matching over 9 bases. Unmatched junction bases numbered 11, after V lost 6 bases and J lost 5 bases. The CDR3 extends over 15 amino acids. Germline CDR1 MNHNY, CDR2 SVGAGI (reference sequence). The CDR3 spells CASSQGPRTSDEQYF. DNA of the CDR3: TGTGCCAGCAGCCAAGGCCCGCGGACTAGCGACGAGCAGTACTTC.

The rearrangement uses TRBV5-6 and TRBJ1-4; D gene uncertain. With 0 bases removed from V and 6 bases from J, the gap between germline ends came to 12 bases. The CDR3 runs to 15 residues. Per the germline V gene, CDR1 is SGHDT and CDR2 is YYEEEE. The CDR3: CASSLVGRLDEKLFF. CDR3 in DNA: TGTGCCAGCAGCTTGGTAGGCCGCCTAGATGAAAAACTGTTTTTT.

The chain combines TRBV6-5 with TRBJ2-3; tentatively, D is TRBD2 (6 bases). The CDR3 runs 14 residues. The germline V gene encodes CDR1 MNHEY and CDR2 SVGAGI. V lost 1 base and J lost 5, with 10 bases in between. The DNA of the CDR3 is TGTGCCAGCAGTTACTTGACGGAGGGAGATACGCAGTATTTT. Its translation is CASSYLTEGDTQYF.

The chain joins TRBV7-8 to TRBJ2-7; TRBD2 might be the D (6 bases). This CDR3 is built from 16 residues. Germline V CDR1 and CDR2: SGHVS, FQNEAQ. The ends were cut back, 4 bases at V and 3 bases at J, with 19 bases in the middle. This CDR3 is CASSSTPPGVDYEQYV. The CDR3 region has the DNA TGTGCCAGCAGCTCCACCCCCCCGGGAGTGGACTACGAGCAGTACGTC.

The chain couples TRBV2 to TRBJ1-5; a weak D match, TRBD1 (5 bases). Per germline, CDR1 SNHLY and CDR2 FYNNEI. This CDR3 region has 15 residues. Trimming took 5 bases from V and 2 from J, leaving 13 bases between them. CDR3 region: CASSWGWGGNQPQHF. The CDR3 DNA is TGTGCCAGCAGTTGGGGTTGGGGGGGCAATCAGCCCCAGCATTTT.

The genes are TRBV11-3 and TRBJ2-7; a weak D match, TRBD2 (5 bases). CDR1 and CDR2 (germline): SGHNT, YENEEA. Trimming took 5 bases from V and 7 from J, leaving 15 bases between them. This CDR3 has 13 residues. The CDR3, as DNA: TGTGCCAGCAGCGCTCGTCTAGCTGGTGAGCAGTACTTC. Translated, it gives CASSARLAGEQYF.

This clone was detected only a few times. The chain uses TRBV10-3 and TRBJ2-3; TRBD2 might be the D (5 bases). Germline-derived CDR1 and CDR2 are ENHRY and SYGVKD. The V gene lost 4 bases and the J gene lost 5 bases, with 16 bases spanning the gap. The CDR3 consists of 15 residues. The CDR3 DNA follows: TGTGCCATCAGTGGAAGAGTGGGCGGAGGAGATACGCAGTATTTT. Residues: CAISGRVGGGDTQYF.